The 14 T cell receptor beta chains given below trace back to one sample, sequenced in a study of T cell responses to AZD1222 COVID-19 vaccine. Sequencing used immunoSEQ multiplex PCR; TCRdb keeps in-frame clones, though not all of them. Of 60,000 to 80,000 clones in the sample, about 90% were seen once. The material sequenced was peripheral blood, taken on day 0 of AZD1222 vaccination. These receptors all come from an adult in good health.

A single count supports this clone. The chain combines TRBV5-8 with TRBJ1-6; 8 positions match TRBD1. CDR1 is SGHTS, CDR2 YDEGEE, per germline. J was trimmed by 7 bases and V by 5 bases; bases with no gene match: 8. This CDR3 contains 15 residues. The CDR3 sequence is CASRGGQVANSPLHF. The CDR3 nucleotides read TGTGCCAGCAGGGGGGGACAGGTAGCCAATTCACCCCTCCACTTT.

The V gene is TRBV7-9, the J gene TRBJ2-1; 9 positions agree with TRBD2. With V trimmed by 5 bases and J by 0 bases, 2 bases remained unmatched. CDR1 and CDR2 from the germline V gene are SEHNR and FQNEAQ (reference sequence). The CDR3 runs to 15 residues. CDR3 residues: CASSAGGGSYNEQFF. The CDR3 DNA follows: TGTGCCAGCAGCGCGGGAGGGGGCTCCTACAATGAGCAGTTCTTC.

This clone was seen a single time. This sequence joins TRBV7-3 and TRBJ2-3; D remains ambiguous. V lost 2 bases and J 4 bases, leaving 10 bases between the germline ends. CDR1 is SGHTA and CDR2 is FQGTGA in the germline V gene. The CDR3 has 14 amino acids. CDR3 sequence: CASSLQLQPDTQYF. For the CDR3, the DNA is TGTGCCAGCAGCTTACAGCTTCAGCCAGATACGCAGTATTTT.

The chain links TRBV2 to TRBJ2-5, with 9 bases that match TRBD1. CDR1 SNHLY and CDR2 FYNNEI come from the germline V gene. The CDR3 is made up of 14 amino acids. The junction had 7 bases not matched to a gene; V was cut back by 6 bases and J by 5 bases. The CDR3 DNA reads as TGTGCCAGCAGCCCGGGACAGGGTTACGAGACCCAGTACTTC. Translation: CASSPGQGYETQYF.

The CDR3, as DNA: TGTGCCAGCAGCTTAAGACTAGCGGGGATGGGTGAGCAGTTCTTC. Amino acid sequence: CASSLRLAGMGEQFF. V and J are TRBV9 and TRBJ2-1, with TRBD2 matching over 11 bases. Germline V gives CDR1 SGDLS, CDR2 YYNGEE. J was trimmed by 9 bases and V by 4 bases; bases with no gene match: 9. The CDR3 is 15 amino acids.

The CDR3, as DNA: TGTGCCAGCTCACCAAGGACAGATTCGGTTGGCTACACCTTC. This sequence encodes CASSPRTDSVGYTF. The chain recombines TRBV18 with TRBJ1-2, with D possibly TRBD1 on 6 matching bases. Germline V gene lookup returns CDR1 KGHSH and CDR2 LQKENI. The CDR3 length is 14 residues. V was pared by 2 bases and J by 7 bases, with 14 bases between.

This chain links TRBV7-9 with TRBJ2-5; TRBD1 might be the D (5 bases). Deletions cut 7 bases from V and 0 bases from J, with 21 bases between. This CDR3 has 17 amino acids. Looked up from germline, CDR1 is SEHNR and CDR2 is FQNEAQ (reference sequence). In DNA form, the CDR3 reads TGTGCCAGCACCACTACGGTCCGTCGGACATACCAAGAGACCCAGTACTTC. This sequence encodes CASTTTVRRTYQETQYF.

The chain couples TRBV5-5 to TRBJ1-1; 7 nucleotides line up with TRBD1. Germline CDR1 reads SGHKS; CDR2 reads YYEKEE (reference sequence). The CDR3 runs to 15 residues. V lost 2 bases, J lost 0 bases, and 4 bases stayed unmatched. The CDR3 nucleotides are TGTGCCAGCAGCTTCCTGGGACAGCTGAACACTGAAGCTTTCTTT. Amino acids: CASSFLGQLNTEAFF.

The J gene is TRBJ2-1, the V gene TRBV5-1, with D maybe TRBD2 (6 bases). The CDR3 has 16 amino acids. CDR1 SGHRS and CDR2 YFSETQ come from the germline V gene. The V end lost 1 base, the J end lost 5 bases, and 16 bases lay between the germline ends. CDR3: CASSLTAGRGNNEQFF. Written as DNA, the CDR3 is TGCGCCAGCAGCTTGACGGCGGGAAGAGGGAACAATGAGCAGTTCTTC.

The chain is built from TRBV2 and TRBJ1-1; D remains unclear. Trimming stripped 4 bases from V and 0 bases from J, with 6 bases between. Germline CDR1 reads SNHLY; CDR2 reads FYNNEI. This CDR3 contains 13 residues. The CDR3 coding sequence is TGTGCCAGCAGTGGAGAGATGAACACTGAAGCTTTCTTT. As protein: CASSGEMNTEAFF.

The chain employs TRBV10-2 and TRBJ1-1, with 9 bases that match TRBD1. V shed 6 bases and J 5 bases; nucleotides not matched to a gene: 1. The CDR3 sequence is 12 residues long. CDR1 and CDR2 from the germline V gene are WSHSY and SAAADI. The CDR3 DNA follows: TGCGCCAGCAGGGGACAGGGAACTGAAGCTTTCTTT. Its translation: CASRGQGTEAFF.

V usage is TRBV11-2 and J usage is TRBJ1-3; D is unclear. The length of the CDR3 is 13 residues. With 5 bases removed from V and 2 bases from J, the gap between germline ends came to 7 bases. The germline gives CDR1 SGHAT, CDR2 FQNNGV. DNA for the CDR3: TGTGCCAGCAGCGAGGCAGCTGGAAACACCATATATTTT. It specifies CASSEAAGNTIYF.

V is TRBV3-1 (or the pseudogene TRBV3-2) and J is TRBJ2-5, with 9 bases matching TRBD2. Germline V gene data show CDR1 as LGHDT and CDR2 as YNNKEL (reference sequence). CDR3 size: 14 residues. V lost 7 bases, J lost 6 bases, and 9 bases stayed unmatched. The CDR3 DNA sequence: TGTGCCAGCAAGTTGGCGGGGGGGCCGAAGACCCAGTACTTC. Translating gives CASKLAGGPKTQYF.

This chain links TRBV6-6 with TRBJ1-6; D is possibly TRBD1 (6 bases). Deletions cut 2 bases from V and 9 bases from J, with 11 bases between. Germline loops: CDR1 MNHNY, CDR2 SVGAGI (reference sequence). CDR3 length equals 14 residues. The CDR3 reads CASSYGGLGSPLHF. The CDR3 region has the DNA TGTGCCAGCAGTTACGGGGGGCTCGGTTCACCCCTCCACTTT.